Given below is one T cell receptor beta chain in context. Its target antigen remains unknown. Nothing much larger sits one base from this clone, and base qualities are not available. This CDR3 is also generated by other DNA sequences in the sample. The data stem from a study of shared clonotypes between healthy human individuals (dated by TCRdb to the early 2020s). With respect to the entire study: Three men and a couple of women, aged 18 to 49 years, made up the cohort. For each donor, three plates each were used for CD4 naive and CD4 memory, two plates were used for CD8 naive, and one plate was used for CD8 memory. Different laboratories and diverse techniques were used to prepare libraries and sequence TCR repertoires, to increase sequencing depth and limit assay-specific biases. Each donor's leukapheresis produced roughly between roughly 0.85 and 9.5 billion PBMCs. To estimate repertoire size and how much clonotypes are shared between individuals, the study performed deep sequencing of blood TCR repertoires from roughly five healthy adults.

CD8 naive samples consisted of CD45RO-negative cells that were positively selected for CCR7, yielding a CD45RA+CCR7+ population without TemRA cells. Donors were healthy HIV-negative adults with no recently reported acute infections or vaccinations. Only Caucasian adults living in Nashville, Tennessee, USA were represented among the donors. Blood was collected by leukapheresis, and PBMCs were isolated by Ficoll-Histopaque density gradient centrifugation and then cryopreserved in liquid nitrogen vapor phase. Analytical flow cytometry was used to check the purity and quantity of each magnetically sorted T cell population. Genomic DNA was isolated from every sorted fraction and measured by UV absorbance on a Nanodrop 2000c. Using the deep immunoSEQ assay, TCR CDR3 regions were amplified from genomic DNA by multiplex PCR. Extracted genomic DNA from each cell subset was distributed evenly across all wells of several immunoSEQ 96-well plates, and each plate was treated as a replicate. For sorted subsets, each replicate PCR was loaded with 200 ng genomic DNA, equivalent to 32,000 or so T cell genomes. Purified libraries were measured with a Qubit 3.0 fluorometer, size-checked on a Bioanalyzer 2100, and measured again with the KAPA Library Quantification kit. Every immunoSEQ 96-well plate was sequenced on a separate single-read 150-cycle Illumina NextSeq 550 flow cell. From the authors' description of their analysis: Because only junctional sequences without quality scores were contained in the immunoSEQ output, filtering matching that applied to full-length reads could not be performed. Sequences were annotated with PyIR, a Python wrapper for IgBLAST v1.9, using IMGT germline references to assign V/J genes and CDR3. Reads with weak V/J assignments (E-value above 1e-6), missing CDR3, stop codons, out-of-frame junctions, or ambiguous translated residues were removed. V3J clonotypes were defined as sequences sharing an identical inferred V gene, J gene, and CDR3 amino acid sequence. Percentage overlap between repertoires was computed as shared unique clonotypes divided by the size of the smaller repertoire. RTK rarefaction, the Chao1 estimator, and Recon v2.1 estimates of unobserved clonotypes were used to assess repertoire richness. For all TCRbeta clonotypes obtained by the gDNA method from a few donors, generation probabilities were computed with OLGA. The table was pulled from immuneACCESS by TCRdb, which kept in-frame rearrangements only. Such tables lose some clones; where checked, under half of the loss comes from unresolved V genes, and the rest has no known cause. V and J calls and clone size come straight from that table; D and trimming were deduced from the DNA. The sample has approximately 740,000 clones on record, 85% to 95% of them singletons. The ten largest clones take up approximately 25% of the sample.

Results the study describes overall, beyond this receptor: Even with the large sequencing depth, rarefaction of the sorted-subset datasets indicated that sequencing was incomplete. Sampling was restricted to blood, and TCR repertoires in tissue are likely to differ from TCR repertoires in blood. Naive subsets generally had larger estimated clonotype richness than memory subsets. Compared with non-shared clonotypes, the clonotypes found in all four sorted-subset donors had higher generation probabilities. Because the study included only a small number of donors, the genetic and exposure-history diversity represented was limited. Around 5.4% of naive CD4, around 3.5% of naive CD8, around 2.3% of memory CD4, and over 0.35% of memory CD8 clonotypes were shared across several donors. Based on pairwise subsampling, the degree of clonotype sharing among donors was expected to be affected by sequencing depth.

The sequencing input was naive CD8+ T cells sorted from blood. According to the study, the label for this sample's cell subset or site signals: CD45RA+CCR7+. This TCR was sampled from a man aged 25 to 45 in good health.

The sequenced DNA is TGCGCCAGCAGCCTCGCCTCCTCCTACGAGCAGTACTTC. The translation is CASSLASSYEQYF. Recombination joined TRBV5-1 with TRBJ2-7, with the D gene call left open. The CDR3 has 13 amino acids, counting the end cysteine and phenylalanine. Just CDR3 DNA is preserved here, 39 bases in frame from base 1. In the germline V gene, CDR1 corresponds to SGHRS and CDR2 to YFSETQ. Trimming at the junction amounts to 4 bases on V and 0 bases on J, and the germline ends lie 8 bases apart. With the rest looked up from the reference TRBV5-1 and TRBJ2-7 genes rather than sequenced, the full variable domain is KAGVTQTPRYLIKTRGQQVTLSCSPISGHRSVSWYQQTPGQGLQFLFEYFSETQRNKGNFPGRFSGRQFSNSRSEMNVSTLELGDSALYLCASSLASSYEQYFGPGTRLTVT.